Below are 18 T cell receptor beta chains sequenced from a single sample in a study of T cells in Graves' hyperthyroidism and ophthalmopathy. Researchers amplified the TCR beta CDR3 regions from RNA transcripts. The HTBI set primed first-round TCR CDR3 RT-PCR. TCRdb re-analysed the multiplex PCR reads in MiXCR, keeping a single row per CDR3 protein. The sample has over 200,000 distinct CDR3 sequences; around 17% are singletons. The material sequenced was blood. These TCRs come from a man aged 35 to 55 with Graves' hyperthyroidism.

Written as DNA, the CDR3 is TGCGCCAGCAGCCAAGATACAATCACAGATACGCAGTATTTT. Encoded protein: CASSQDTITDTQYF. This sequence joins TRBV4-3 and TRBJ2-3; D unresolved. The CDR3 contains 14 residues. Germline V gives CDR1 LGHNA, CDR2 YSLEER. V lost 0 bases to trimming and J lost 2 bases, with 6 bases between them.

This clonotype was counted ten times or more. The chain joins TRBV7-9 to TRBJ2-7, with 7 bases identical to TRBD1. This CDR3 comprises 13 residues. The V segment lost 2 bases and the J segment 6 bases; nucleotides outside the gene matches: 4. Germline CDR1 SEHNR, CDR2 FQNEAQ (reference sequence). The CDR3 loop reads CASSLLGGVEQYF. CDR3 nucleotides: TGTGCCAGCAGCTTACTAGGGGGCGTCGAGCAGTACTTC.

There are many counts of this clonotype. The CDR3 region is CASSRQLGGGNEQFF. CDR3 in DNA: TGCGCCAGCAGCCGACAGCTAGGGGGCGGTAATGAGCAGTTCTTC. The gene calls are TRBV4-3 and TRBJ2-1, with 7 bases fitting TRBD1. Looked up from germline, CDR1 is LGHNA and CDR2 is YSLEER. J was trimmed by 7 bases and V by 4 bases; bases with no gene match: 10. The CDR3 runs 15 residues.

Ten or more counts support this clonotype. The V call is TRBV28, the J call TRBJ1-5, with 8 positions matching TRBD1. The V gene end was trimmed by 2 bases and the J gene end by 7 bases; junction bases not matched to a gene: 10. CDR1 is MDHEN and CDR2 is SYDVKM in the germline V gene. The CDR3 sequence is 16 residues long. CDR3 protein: CASSLGGRGLGQPQHF. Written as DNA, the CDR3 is TGTGCCAGCAGTTTAGGGGGCAGGGGGCTTGGACAGCCCCAGCATTTT.

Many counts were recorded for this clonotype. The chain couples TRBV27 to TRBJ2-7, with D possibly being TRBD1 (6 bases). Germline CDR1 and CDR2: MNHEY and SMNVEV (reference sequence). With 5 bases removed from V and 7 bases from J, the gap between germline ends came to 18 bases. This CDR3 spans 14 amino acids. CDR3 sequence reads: CASSVQGPRGEQYF. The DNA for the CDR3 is TGTGCCAGCAGTGTACAGGGTCCGAGGGGGGAGCAGTACTTC.

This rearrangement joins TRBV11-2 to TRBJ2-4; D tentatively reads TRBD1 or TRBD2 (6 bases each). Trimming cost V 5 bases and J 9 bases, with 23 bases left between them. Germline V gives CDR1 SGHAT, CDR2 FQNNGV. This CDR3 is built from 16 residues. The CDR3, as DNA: TGTGCCAGCAGCCCCATTAGGGGGGCAGACTGGGCCATTCAGTACTTC. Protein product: CASSPIRGADWAIQYF.

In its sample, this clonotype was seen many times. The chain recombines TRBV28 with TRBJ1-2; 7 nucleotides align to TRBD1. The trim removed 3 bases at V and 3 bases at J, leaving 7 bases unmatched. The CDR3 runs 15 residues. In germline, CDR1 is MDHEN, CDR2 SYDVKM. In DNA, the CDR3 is TGTGCCAGCAGTTTTTCGGACAGGCTTCACTATGGCTACACCTTC. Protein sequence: CASSFSDRLHYGYTF.

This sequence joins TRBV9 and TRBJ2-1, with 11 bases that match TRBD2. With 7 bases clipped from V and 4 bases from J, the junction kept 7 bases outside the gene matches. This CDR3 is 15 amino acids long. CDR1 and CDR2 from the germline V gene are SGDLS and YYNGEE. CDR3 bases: TGTGCCAGCGGTTTTAGCGGGGGGGCGTACAATGAGCAGTTCTTC. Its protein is CASGFSGGAYNEQFF.

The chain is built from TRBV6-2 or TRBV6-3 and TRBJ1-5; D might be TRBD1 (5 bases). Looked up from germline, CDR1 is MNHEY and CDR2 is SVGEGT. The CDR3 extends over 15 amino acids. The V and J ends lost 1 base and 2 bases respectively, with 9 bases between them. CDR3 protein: CASSYYGAGNQPQHF. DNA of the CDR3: TGTGCCAGCAGTTACTATGGGGCGGGCAATCAGCCCCAGCATTTT.

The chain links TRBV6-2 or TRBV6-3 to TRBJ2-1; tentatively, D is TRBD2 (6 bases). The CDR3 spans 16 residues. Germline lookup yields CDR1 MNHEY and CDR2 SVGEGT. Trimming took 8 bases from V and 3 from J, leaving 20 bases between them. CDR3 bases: TGTGCCAGCGAAAGTGGAGGGGTAGTGCTCTACAATGAGCAGTTCTTC. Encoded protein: CASESGGVVLYNEQFF.

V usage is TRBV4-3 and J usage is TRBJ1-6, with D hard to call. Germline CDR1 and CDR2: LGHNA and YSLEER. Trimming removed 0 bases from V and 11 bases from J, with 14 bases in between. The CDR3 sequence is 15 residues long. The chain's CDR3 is CASSQDSNVGTPLHF. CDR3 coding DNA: TGCGCCAGCAGCCAAGATTCAAACGTAGGTACACCCCTCCACTTT.

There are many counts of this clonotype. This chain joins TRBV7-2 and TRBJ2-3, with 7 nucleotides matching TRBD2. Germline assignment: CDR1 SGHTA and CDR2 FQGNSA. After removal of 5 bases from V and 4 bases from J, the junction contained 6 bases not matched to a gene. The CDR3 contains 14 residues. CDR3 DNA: TGTGCCAGCAGCACTAGCGCCTCTCCAGATACGCAGTATTTT. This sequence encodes CASSTSASPDTQYF.

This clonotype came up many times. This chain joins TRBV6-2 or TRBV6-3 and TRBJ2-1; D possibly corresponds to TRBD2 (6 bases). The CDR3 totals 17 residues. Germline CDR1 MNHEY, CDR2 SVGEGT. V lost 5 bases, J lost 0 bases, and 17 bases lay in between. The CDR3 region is CASSPIVGRTSYNEQFF. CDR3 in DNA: TGTGCCAGCAGTCCAATCGTCGGGAGAACCTCCTACAATGAGCAGTTCTTC.

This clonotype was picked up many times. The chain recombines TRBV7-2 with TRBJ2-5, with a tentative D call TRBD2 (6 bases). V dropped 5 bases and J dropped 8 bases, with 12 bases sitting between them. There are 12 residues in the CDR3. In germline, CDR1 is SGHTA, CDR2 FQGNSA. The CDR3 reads CASSLDGTTQYF. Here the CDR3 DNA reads TGTGCCAGCAGCCTAGACGGGACTACCCAGTACTTC. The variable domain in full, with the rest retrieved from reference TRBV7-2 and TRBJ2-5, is GAGVSQSPSNKVTEKGKDVELRCDPISGHTALYWYRQSLGQGLEFLIYFQGNSAPDKSGLPSDRFSAERTGGSVSTLTIQRTQQEDSAVYLCASSLDGTTQYFGPGTRLLVL.

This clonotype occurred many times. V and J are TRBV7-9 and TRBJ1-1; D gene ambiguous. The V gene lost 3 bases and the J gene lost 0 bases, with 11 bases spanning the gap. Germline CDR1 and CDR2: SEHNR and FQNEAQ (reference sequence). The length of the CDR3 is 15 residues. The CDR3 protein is CASSFAVAMNTEAFF. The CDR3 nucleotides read TGTGCCAGCAGCTTCGCCGTGGCAATGAACACTGAAGCTTTCTTT.

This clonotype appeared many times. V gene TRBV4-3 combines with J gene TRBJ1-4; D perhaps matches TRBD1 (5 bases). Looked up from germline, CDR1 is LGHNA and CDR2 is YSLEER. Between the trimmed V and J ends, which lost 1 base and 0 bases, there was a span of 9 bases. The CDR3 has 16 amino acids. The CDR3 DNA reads TGCGCCAGCAGCCAAGGTTTCAGGGCAACTAATGAAAAACTGTTTTTT. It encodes CASSQGFRATNEKLFF.

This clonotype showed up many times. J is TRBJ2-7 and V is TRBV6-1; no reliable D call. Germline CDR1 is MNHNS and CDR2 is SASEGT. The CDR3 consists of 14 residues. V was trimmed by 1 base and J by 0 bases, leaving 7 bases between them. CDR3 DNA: TGTGCCAGCAGTGAAGGTCCAGTCTCCTACGAGCAGTACTTC. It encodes CASSEGPVSYEQYF.

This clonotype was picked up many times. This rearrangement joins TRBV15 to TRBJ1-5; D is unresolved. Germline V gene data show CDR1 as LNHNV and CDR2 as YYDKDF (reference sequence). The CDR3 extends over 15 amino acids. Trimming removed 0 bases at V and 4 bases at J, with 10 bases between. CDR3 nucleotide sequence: TGTGCCACCAGCAGAGATCCTAGGGTGAATCAGCCCCAGCATTTT. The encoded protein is CATSRDPRVNQPQHF.